This T cell receptor (beta chain) was captured by sequencing in a study of radiation and T cells in renal cell carcinoma. Study outcomes and limitations: Compared with controls, irradiated tumors had more, larger dominant CDR3 motifs. Compared with controls, irradiated tumors showed greater TCR clonality.

Treatment described: treatment-naive control, cytoreductive nephrectomy. Treatment-naive patients without radiation supplied the control tumors at nephrectomy. Sequenced control tumors were from about a dozen males and 4 females, median age approximately 53. This clone is medium-sized within its sample. The target antigen is unknown. Per germline, CDR1 SGHRS and CDR2 YFSETQ. Trimming at V came to 4 bases and at J to 7 bases, leaving 3 bases not matched to a gene. The CDR3 spans 13 residues. Clones were sequenced by immunoSEQ multiplex PCR, and TCRdb holds only the in-frame ones, with some missing. The sample shows roughly 14,000 clones, approximately 65% of them seen only once.

The material sequenced was tumor tissue, taken from a patient whose treatment was nephrectomy without radiotherapy. The sequence was collected from a man aged 60 to 69 with renal cell carcinoma. The chain uses TRBV5-1 and TRBJ1-2, with TRBD1 matching 11 bases. CDR3 sequence reads: CASSPGTGGGYTF. In DNA form, the CDR3 reads TGCGCCAGCAGCCCCGGGACAGGGGGTGGCTACACCTTC.